In its sample, the clone carrying this TCR beta chain was seen once. The data derive from a study of T cell changes during pregnancy in multiple sclerosis. Only in-frame clones appear in the TCRdb table, and some are missing; sequencing was by immunoSEQ multiplex PCR. The sample holds about 40,000 clones; approximately 90% are singletons and the top ten take roughly 0.5%. The sample was CD4+ T cells from peripheral blood mononuclear cells, taken in the first trimester of pregnancy. This sequence originates from a female donor with multiple sclerosis, enrolled in a pregnancy study.

CDR3: CASSNSRTGWAGELFF. The CDR3 DNA sequence: TGTGCCAGCAGCAATTCCCGGACAGGATGGGCCGGGGAGCTGTTTTTT. J is TRBJ2-2 and V is TRBV5-6; 7 bases agree with TRBD1. The germline CDR1 and CDR2 sequences are SGHDT and YYEEEE. The CDR3 has 16 amino acids. Trimming at V came to 4 bases and at J to 6 bases, leaving 12 bases not matched to a gene.